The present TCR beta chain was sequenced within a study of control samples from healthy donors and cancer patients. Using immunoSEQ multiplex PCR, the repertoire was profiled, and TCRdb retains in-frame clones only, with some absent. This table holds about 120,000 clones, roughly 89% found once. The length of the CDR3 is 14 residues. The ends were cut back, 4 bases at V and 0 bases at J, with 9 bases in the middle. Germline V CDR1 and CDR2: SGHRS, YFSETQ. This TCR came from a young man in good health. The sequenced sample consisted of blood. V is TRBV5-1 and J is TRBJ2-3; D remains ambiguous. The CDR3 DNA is TGCGCCAGCAGCCCGGGCTTTAGCACAGATACGCAGTATTTT. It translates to CASSPGFSTDTQYF.